Below, one TCR beta chain is given with its context. The antigen remains undetermined. The data are from a study of shared clonotypes between healthy human individuals. Study as a whole: Used for every donor were three CD4 naive, three CD4 memory, two CD8 naive and one CD8 memory plate. Study-wide results and caveats: Around 5% of naive CD4 clonotypes were common to several donors. Owing to a small donor count, the genetic and exposure-history diversity represented was limited. What naive subsets generally showed was a larger estimated richness than memory subsets showed.

This CDR3 has 15 amino acids. The V end lost 2 bases, the J end lost 0 bases, and 10 bases lay between the germline ends. Germline-derived CDR1 and CDR2 are SGHTA and FQGNSA. Using immunoSEQ multiplex PCR, the repertoire was profiled, and TCRdb retains in-frame clones only, with some absent. The sample includes roughly 2.5 million clones, around 94% of them seen just once. Sequenced input: naive CD4+ T cells sorted from blood. Specified subset: CD45RA+ positively selected. The chain combines TRBV7-2 with TRBJ1-2; D not resolved. This sequence originates from a man between 18 and 29 years old in good health. The CDR3 DNA sequence: TGTGCCAGCAGCTTAAATCCCCAGGCTAACTATGGCTACACCTTC. Amino acids: CASSLNPQANYGYTF.